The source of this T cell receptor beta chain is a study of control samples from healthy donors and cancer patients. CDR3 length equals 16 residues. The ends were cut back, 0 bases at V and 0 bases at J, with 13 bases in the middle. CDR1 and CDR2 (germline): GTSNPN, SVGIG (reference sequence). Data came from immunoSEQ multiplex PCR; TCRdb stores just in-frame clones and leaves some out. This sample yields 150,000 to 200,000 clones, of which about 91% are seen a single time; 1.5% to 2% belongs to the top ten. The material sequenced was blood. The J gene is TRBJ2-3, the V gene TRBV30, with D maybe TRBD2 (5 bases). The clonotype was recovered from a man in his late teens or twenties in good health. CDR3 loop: CAWSVLSSTSTDTQYF. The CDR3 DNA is TGTGCCTGGAGTGTACTCTCTAGCACTAGCACAGATACGCAGTATTTT.